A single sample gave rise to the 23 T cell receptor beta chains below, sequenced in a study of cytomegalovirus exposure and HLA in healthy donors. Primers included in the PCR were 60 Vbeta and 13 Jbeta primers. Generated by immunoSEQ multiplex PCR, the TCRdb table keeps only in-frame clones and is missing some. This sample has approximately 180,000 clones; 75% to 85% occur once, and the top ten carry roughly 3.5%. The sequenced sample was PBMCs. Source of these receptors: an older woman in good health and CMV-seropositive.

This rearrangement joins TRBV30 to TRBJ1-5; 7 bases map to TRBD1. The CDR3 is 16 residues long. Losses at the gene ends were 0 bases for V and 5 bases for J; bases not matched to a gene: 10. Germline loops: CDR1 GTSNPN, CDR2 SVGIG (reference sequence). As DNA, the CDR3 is TGTGCCTGGAGTGTACTGTCCTCAGGGGGACATCAGCCCCAGCATTTT. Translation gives CAWSVLSSGGHQPQHF.

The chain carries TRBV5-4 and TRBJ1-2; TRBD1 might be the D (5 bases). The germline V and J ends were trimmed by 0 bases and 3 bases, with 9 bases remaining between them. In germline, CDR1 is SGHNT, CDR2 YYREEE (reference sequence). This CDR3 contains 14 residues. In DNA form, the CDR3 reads TGTGCCAGCAGCTTGGGGGGGGGTGACTATGGCTACACCTTC. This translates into CASSLGGGDYGYTF.

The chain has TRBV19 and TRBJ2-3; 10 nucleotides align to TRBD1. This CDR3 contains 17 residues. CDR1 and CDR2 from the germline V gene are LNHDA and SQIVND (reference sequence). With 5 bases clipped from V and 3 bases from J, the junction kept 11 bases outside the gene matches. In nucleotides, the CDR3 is TGTGCCAGTAGTGGGACAGGGGACCTGGTTCGGACAGATACGCAGTATTTT. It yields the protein CASSGTGDLVRTDTQYF.

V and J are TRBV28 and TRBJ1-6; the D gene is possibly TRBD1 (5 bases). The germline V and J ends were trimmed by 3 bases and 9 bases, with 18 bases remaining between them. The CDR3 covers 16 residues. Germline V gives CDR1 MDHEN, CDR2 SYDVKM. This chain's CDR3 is CASSFPLAGMFSPLHF. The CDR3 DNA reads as TGTGCCAGCAGTTTCCCACTGGCAGGGATGTTTTCACCCCTCCACTTT.

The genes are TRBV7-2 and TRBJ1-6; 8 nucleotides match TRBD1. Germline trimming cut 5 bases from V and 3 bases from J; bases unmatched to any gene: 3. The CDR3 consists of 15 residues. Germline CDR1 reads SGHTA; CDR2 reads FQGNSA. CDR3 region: CASSQGTGYNSPLHF. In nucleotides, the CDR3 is TGTGCCAGCAGCCAAGGGACAGGCTATAATTCACCCCTCCACTTT.

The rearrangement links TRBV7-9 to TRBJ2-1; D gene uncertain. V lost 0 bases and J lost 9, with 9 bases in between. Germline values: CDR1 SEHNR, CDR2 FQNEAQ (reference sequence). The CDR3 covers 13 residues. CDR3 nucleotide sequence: TGTGCCAGCAGCTTAGCCGCAATCAGTGAGCAGTTCTTC. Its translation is CASSLAAISEQFF. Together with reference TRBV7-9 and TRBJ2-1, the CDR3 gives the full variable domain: DTGVSQNPRHKITKRGQNVTFRCDPISEHNRLYWYRQTLGQGPEFLTYFQNEAQLEKSRLLSDRFSAERPKGSFSTLEIQRTEQGDSAMYLCASSLAAISEQFFGPGTRLTVL.

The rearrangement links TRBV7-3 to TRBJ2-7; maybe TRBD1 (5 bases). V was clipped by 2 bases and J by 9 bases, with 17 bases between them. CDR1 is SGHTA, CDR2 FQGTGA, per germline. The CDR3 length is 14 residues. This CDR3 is CASSLGQGTSGQYF. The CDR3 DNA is TGTGCCAGCAGCTTAGGACAAGGAACTTCGGGGCAGTACTTC. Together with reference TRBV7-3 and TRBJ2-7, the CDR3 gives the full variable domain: GAGVSQTPSNKVTEKGKYVELRCDPISGHTALYWYRQSLGQGPEFLIYFQGTGAADDSGLPNDRFFAVRPEGSVSTLKIQRTERGDSAVYLCASSLGQGTSGQYFGPGTRLTVT.

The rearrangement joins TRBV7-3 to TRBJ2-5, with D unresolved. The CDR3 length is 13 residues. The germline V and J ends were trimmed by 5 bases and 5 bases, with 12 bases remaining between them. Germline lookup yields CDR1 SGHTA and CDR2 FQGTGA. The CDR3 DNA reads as TGTGCCAGCAGCCCCATGAGGTCGGAGACCCAGTACTTC. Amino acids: CASSPMRSETQYF.

The DNA of the CDR3 is TGCAGCGTTGGGACAGCGAACCATGGCTACACCTTC. Amino acids: CSVGTANHGYTF. The gene calls are TRBV29-1 and TRBJ1-2; D perhaps matches TRBD1 (6 bases). The CDR3 runs 12 residues. The germline V gene encodes CDR1 SQVTM and CDR2 ANQGSEA. V lost 4 bases and J 6 bases, leaving 12 bases between the germline ends.

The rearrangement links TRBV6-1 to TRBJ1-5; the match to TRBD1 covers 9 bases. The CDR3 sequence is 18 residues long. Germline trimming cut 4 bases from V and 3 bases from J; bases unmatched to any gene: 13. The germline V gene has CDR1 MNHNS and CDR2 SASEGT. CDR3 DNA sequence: TGTGCCAGCAGTGTGGGAGGGACAGGGATTGACCTCAATCAGCCCCAGCATTTT. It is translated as CASSVGGTGIDLNQPQHF.

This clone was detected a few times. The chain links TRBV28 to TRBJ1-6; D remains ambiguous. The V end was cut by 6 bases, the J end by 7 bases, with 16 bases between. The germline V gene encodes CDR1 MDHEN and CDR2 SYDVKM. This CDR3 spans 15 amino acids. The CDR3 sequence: CASRHLVEGNSPLHF. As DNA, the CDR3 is TGTGCCAGCAGGCATTTAGTGGAGGGAAATTCACCCCTCCACTTT.

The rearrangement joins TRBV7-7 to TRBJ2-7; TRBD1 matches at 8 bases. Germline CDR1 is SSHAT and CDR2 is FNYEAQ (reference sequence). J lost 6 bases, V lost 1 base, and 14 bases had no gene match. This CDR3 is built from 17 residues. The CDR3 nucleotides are TGTGCCAGCAGCTTAGTGGTGAGGACAGGGTCACGTTGCGAGCAGTACTTC. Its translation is CASSLVVRTGSRCEQYF.

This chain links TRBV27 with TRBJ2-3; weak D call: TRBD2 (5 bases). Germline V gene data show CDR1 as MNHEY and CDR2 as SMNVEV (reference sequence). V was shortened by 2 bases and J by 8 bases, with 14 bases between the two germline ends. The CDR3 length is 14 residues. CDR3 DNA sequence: TGTGCCAGCAGTTTAGTAGTGAAAGAGGGTACGCAGTATTTT. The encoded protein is CASSLVVKEGTQYF.

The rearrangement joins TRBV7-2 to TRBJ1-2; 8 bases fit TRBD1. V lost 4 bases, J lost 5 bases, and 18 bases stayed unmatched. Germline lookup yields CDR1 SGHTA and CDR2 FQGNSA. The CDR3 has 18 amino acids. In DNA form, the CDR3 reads TGTGCCAGCAGCTCCCTACGACAGGGGCTATCATTGAGTTATGGCTACACCTTC. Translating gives CASSSLRQGLSLSYGYTF. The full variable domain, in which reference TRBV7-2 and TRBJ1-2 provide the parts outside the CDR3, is GAGVSQSPSNKVTEKGKDVELRCDPISGHTALYWYRQSLGQGLEFLIYFQGNSAPDKSGLPSDRFSAERTGGSVSTLTIQRTQQEDSAVYLCASSSLRQGLSLSYGYTFGSGTRLTVV.

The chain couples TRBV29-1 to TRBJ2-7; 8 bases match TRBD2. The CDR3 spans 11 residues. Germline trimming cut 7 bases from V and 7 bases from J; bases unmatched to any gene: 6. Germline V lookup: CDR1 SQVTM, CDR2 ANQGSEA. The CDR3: CSADGGGEQYF. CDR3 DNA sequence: TGCAGCGCCGACGGGGGGGGAGAGCAGTACTTC.

The CDR3 reads CASSLSGPGLYSYEQYF. The CDR3 DNA follows: TGTGCCAGCAGTTTATCCGGACCGGGACTGTACTCCTACGAGCAGTACTTC. V usage is TRBV27 and J usage is TRBJ2-7; perhaps TRBD2 as D (6 bases). Looked up from germline, CDR1 is MNHEY and CDR2 is SMNVEV (reference sequence). Trimming pared 0 bases from V and 0 bases from J, leaving 15 bases between. This CDR3 has 17 amino acids.

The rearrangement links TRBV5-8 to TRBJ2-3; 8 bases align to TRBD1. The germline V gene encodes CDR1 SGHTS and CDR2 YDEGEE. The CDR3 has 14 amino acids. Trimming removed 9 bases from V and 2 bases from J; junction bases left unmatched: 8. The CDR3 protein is CANRDRTYTDTQYF. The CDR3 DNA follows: TGTGCCAACCGGGACAGGACTTACACAGATACGCAGTATTTT.

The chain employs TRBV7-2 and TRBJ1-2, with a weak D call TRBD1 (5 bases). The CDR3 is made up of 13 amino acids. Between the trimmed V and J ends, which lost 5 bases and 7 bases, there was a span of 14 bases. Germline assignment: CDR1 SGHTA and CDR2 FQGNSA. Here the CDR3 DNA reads TGTGCCAGCAGCGTTCAGGGTATCGCTGGCTACACCTTC. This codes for CASSVQGIAGYTF. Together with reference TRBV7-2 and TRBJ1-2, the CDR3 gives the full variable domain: GAGVSQSPSNKVTEKGKDVELRCDPISGHTALYWYRQSLGQGLEFLIYFQGNSAPDKSGLPSDRFSAERTGGSVSTLTIQRTQQEDSAVYLCASSVQGIAGYTFGSGTRLTVV.

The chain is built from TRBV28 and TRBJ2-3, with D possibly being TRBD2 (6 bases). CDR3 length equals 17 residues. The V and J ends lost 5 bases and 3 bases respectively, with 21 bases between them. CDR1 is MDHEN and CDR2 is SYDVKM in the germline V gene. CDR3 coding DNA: TGTGCCAGCAGTCCGCATTTGGGGGAGGATATTACAGATACGCAGTATTTT. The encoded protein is CASSPHLGEDITDTQYF.

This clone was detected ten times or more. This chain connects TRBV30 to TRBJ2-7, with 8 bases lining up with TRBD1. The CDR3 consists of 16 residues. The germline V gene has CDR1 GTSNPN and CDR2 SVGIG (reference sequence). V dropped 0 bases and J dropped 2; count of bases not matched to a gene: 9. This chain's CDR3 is CAWSVRGRGLPYEQYF. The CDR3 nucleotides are TGTGCCTGGAGTGTAAGGGGCAGGGGGCTCCCCTACGAGCAGTACTTC.

The CDR3, as DNA: TGTGCCAGCAGCGAGACAGGGAAGAATTCACCCCTCCACTTT. It codes for CASSETGKNSPLHF. V usage is TRBV9 and J usage is TRBJ1-6; 7 nucleotides agree with TRBD1. Germline values: CDR1 SGDLS, CDR2 YYNGEE. This CDR3 is 14 amino acids long. The junction had 4 bases not matched to a gene; V was cut back by 3 bases and J by 7 bases.

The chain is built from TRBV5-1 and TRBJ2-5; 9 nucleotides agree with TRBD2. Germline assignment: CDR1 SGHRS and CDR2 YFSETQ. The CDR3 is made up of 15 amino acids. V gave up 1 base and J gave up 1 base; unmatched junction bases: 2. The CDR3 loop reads CASSLTGLAQETQYF. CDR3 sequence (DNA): TGCGCCAGCAGCTTGACGGGACTAGCCCAAGAGACCCAGTACTTC. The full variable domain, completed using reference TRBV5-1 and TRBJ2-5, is KAGVTQTPRYLIKTRGQQVTLSCSPISGHRSVSWYQQTPGQGLQFLFEYFSETQRNKGNFPGRFSGRQFSNSRSEMNVSTLELGDSALYLCASSLTGLAQETQYFGPGTRLLVL.

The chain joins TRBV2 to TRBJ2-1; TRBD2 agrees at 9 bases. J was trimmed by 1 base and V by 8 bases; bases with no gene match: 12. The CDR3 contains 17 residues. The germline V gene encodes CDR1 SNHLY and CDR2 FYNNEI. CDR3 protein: CASSISGSSGSYNEQFF. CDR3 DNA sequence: TGTGCCAGCTCAATTAGCGGGAGTTCGGGGTCCTACAATGAGCAGTTCTTC.